The 20 T cell receptor beta chains reported below all come from one sample, sequenced in a study of T cell changes during pregnancy in multiple sclerosis (dated by TCRdb to between 2019 and 2020). The library came from the immunoSEQ multiplex PCR assay. TCRdb took this table from immuneACCESS and kept in-frame rearrangements with V and J called. Such tables lack part of the clones; where checked against another copy, unresolved V genes explain under half of the gap, and the rest is unexplained. The table for this sample lists around 49,000 clones; roughly 89% of them were counted only once. Under 6.5% of the sample rests with the top ten. The sample was peripheral blood, taken after pregnancy. The origin of the receptors is a female donor in good health, enrolled as a control in a pregnancy study.

This rearrangement joins TRBV9 to TRBJ1-4; 7 bases fit TRBD1. The CDR3 sequence is 14 residues long. Per the germline V gene, CDR1 is SGDLS and CDR2 is YYNGEE. The junction had 6 bases not matched to a gene; V was cut back by 4 bases and J by 6 bases. The CDR3 loop reads CASSIDRVDEKLFF. The CDR3 nucleotides read TGTGCCAGCAGCATCGACAGGGTTGATGAAAAACTGTTTTTT.

This sequence joins TRBV10-3 and TRBJ1-5, with 7 bases lining up with TRBD1. V gave up 6 bases and J gave up 3 bases; unmatched junction bases: 5. The CDR3 has 14 residues. In germline, CDR1 is ENHRY, CDR2 SYGVKD. DNA for the CDR3: TGTGCCATCAGCTCGACAGGGACCAATCAGCCCCAGCATTTT. It encodes CAISSTGTNQPQHF.

This chain uses TRBV5-1 with TRBJ2-7; 10 bases agree with TRBD1. The CDR3 consists of 13 residues. In germline, CDR1 is SGHRS, CDR2 YFSETQ. V lost 5 bases to trimming and J lost 5 bases; unmatched junction nucleotides: 4. The CDR3 region is CASRGTGDHEQYF. In nucleotides, the CDR3 is TGCGCCAGCAGAGGGACAGGGGACCACGAGCAGTACTTC. Drawing the rest from reference TRBV5-1 and TRBJ2-7, the complete variable domain is KAGVTQTPRYLIKTRGQQVTLSCSPISGHRSVSWYQQTPGQGLQFLFEYFSETQRNKGNFPGRFSGRQFSNSRSEMNVSTLELGDSALYLCASRGTGDHEQYFGPGTRLTVT.

The chain joins TRBV5-1 to TRBJ2-3; no firm D call. This CDR3 region has 13 residues. V lost 4 bases, J lost 2 bases, and 8 bases lay in between. Germline values: CDR1 SGHRS, CDR2 YFSETQ. The CDR3 spells CASSIVLTDTQYF. As DNA, the CDR3 is TGCGCCAGCAGCATCGTCCTCACAGATACGCAGTATTTT.

The chain joins TRBV13 to TRBJ2-5; 7 bases align to TRBD1. The end of the DNA aligns better with TRBJ2-7, so the J call may be wrong. Germline CDR1 reads PRHDT; CDR2 reads FYEKMQ (reference sequence). This CDR3 is 14 amino acids long. CDR3 sequence reads: CASSTRGRPGEQYF. CDR3 bases: TGTGCCAGCAGCACTAGGGGGCGCCCCGGCGAGCAGTACTTC.

The rearrangement uses TRBV7-2 and TRBJ2-7, with 7 nucleotides matching TRBD1. The CDR3 loop spans 18 amino acids. The ends lost 2 bases at V and 0 bases at J; junction bases unmatched: 13. CDR1 is SGHTA and CDR2 is FQGNSA in the germline V gene. Written as DNA, the CDR3 is TGTGCCAGCAGCTTAATCCAGGACAGGAATAGGCTCTCCTACGAGCAGTACTTC. It codes for CASSLIQDRNRLSYEQYF.

The chain employs TRBV18 and TRBJ1-1, with D unclear. V dropped 4 bases and J dropped 8 bases, with 8 bases sitting between them. CDR3 size: 11 residues. Germline CDR1 KGHSH, CDR2 LQKENI. The CDR3 spells CASSREVEAFF. The DNA of the CDR3 is TGTGCCAGCTCACGAGAGGTGGAAGCTTTCTTT.

The chain uses TRBV6-1 and TRBJ1-5; D is undetermined. Germline V lookup: CDR1 MNHNS, CDR2 SASEGT. The CDR3 consists of 13 residues. The V end was cut by 2 bases, the J end by 2 bases, with 4 bases between. The CDR3 here is CASSESGNQPQHF. The CDR3 bases are TGTGCCAGCAGTGAATCGGGCAATCAGCCCCAGCATTTT.

This sequence joins TRBV4-3 and TRBJ2-7, with 7 nucleotides matching TRBD2. Trimming took 4 bases from V and 2 from J; bases not matched to a gene: 5. The germline V gene has CDR1 LGHNA and CDR2 YSLEER. The CDR3 covers 14 residues. In DNA form, the CDR3 reads TGCGCCAGCAGCCCAGGGACTATCCCCTACGAGCAGTACTTC. This codes for CASSPGTIPYEQYF.

The genes are TRBV6-1 and TRBJ2-1, with D possibly TRBD2 on 6 matching bases. Trimming left V 3 bases short and J 0 bases short, with 12 bases between. The CDR3 contains 16 residues. Looked up from germline, CDR1 is MNHNS and CDR2 is SASEGT. The CDR3 DNA is TGTGCCAGCAGTGAGGATAGCGGAAGCTCCTACAATGAGCAGTTCTTC. Translating it yields CASSEDSGSSYNEQFF.

This clone was recorded at least ten times. The chain links TRBV6-4 to TRBJ2-7; D gene uncertain. V was trimmed by 4 bases and J by 5 bases, leaving 12 bases between them. This CDR3 is built from 13 residues. Germline V CDR1 and CDR2: MRHNA, SNTAGT. CDR3 loop: CASSVQAWDEQYF. CDR3 in DNA: TGTGCCAGCAGTGTCCAGGCGTGGGACGAGCAGTACTTC.

The chain is built from TRBV5-6 and TRBJ1-2; 11 nucleotides line up with TRBD1. With V trimmed by 4 bases and J by 6 bases, 8 bases remained unmatched. Germline assignment: CDR1 SGHDT and CDR2 YYEEEE. The length of the CDR3 is 15 residues. This CDR3 reads CASSGTGTGGDGYTF. The CDR3 DNA follows: TGTGCCAGCAGCGGGACCGGGACAGGGGGTGATGGCTACACCTTC.

The V gene is TRBV6-5, the J gene TRBJ1-1; 9 bases align to TRBD1. The CDR3 loop spans 15 amino acids. V was pared by 4 bases and J by 0 bases, with 3 bases of the junction left unmatched. The germline V gene has CDR1 MNHEY and CDR2 SVGAGI. The CDR3 DNA sequence: TGTGCCAGCAGTTTACAGGGGGCGCTGAACACTGAAGCTTTCTTT. Amino acids: CASSLQGALNTEAFF.

The chain couples TRBV11-2 to TRBJ2-1; TRBD2 might be the D (6 bases). This CDR3 spans 17 amino acids. V was pared by 0 bases and J by 7 bases, with 19 bases between. In germline, CDR1 is SGHAT, CDR2 FQNNGV. Here the CDR3 reads CASSLDKEGKVWNEQFF. CDR3 nucleotide sequence: TGTGCCAGCAGCTTAGATAAGGAGGGAAAAGTATGGAATGAGCAGTTCTTC.

The chain uses TRBV5-4 and TRBJ2-5, with a tentative D call TRBD2 (7 bases). V lost 0 bases and J 1 base, leaving 13 bases between the germline ends. Germline values: CDR1 SGHNT, CDR2 YYREEE (reference sequence). CDR3 length: 16 residues. The CDR3 loop reads CASSLEGRGLQETQYF. The CDR3 nucleotides are TGTGCCAGCAGCTTGGAGGGGCGGGGGCTCCAAGAGACCCAGTACTTC.

This clone was detected only a few times. The gene calls are TRBV7-9 and TRBJ1-2, with 9 bases fitting TRBD1. The germline CDR1 and CDR2 sequences are SEHNR and FQNEAQ (reference sequence). With 4 bases clipped from V and 3 bases from J, the junction kept 9 bases outside the gene matches. The CDR3 consists of 16 residues. CDR3 in DNA: TGTGCCAGCAGCTACGCAGGACAGGGGCCAGACTATGGCTACACCTTC. Translation gives CASSYAGQGPDYGYTF.

The rearrangement links TRBV18 to TRBJ2-3, with D possibly being TRBD2 (5 bases). Trimming took off 3 bases at V and 4 bases at J, with 14 bases between the two ends. Germline CDR1 is KGHSH and CDR2 is LQKENI. The CDR3 runs to 15 residues. The CDR3 DNA is TGTGCCAGCTCACCTCCTGAGGGAATTGCAGATACGCAGTATTTT. Amino acids: CASSPPEGIADTQYF. The variable domain in full, with the rest retrieved from reference TRBV18 and TRBJ2-3, is NAGVMQNPRHLVRRRGQEARLRCSPMKGHSHVYWYRQLPEEGLKFMVYLQKENIIDESGMPKERFSAEFPKEGPSILRIQQVVRGDSAAYFCASSPPEGIADTQYFGPGTRLTVL.

The J gene is TRBJ1-3, the V gene TRBV7-9; D not resolved. The CDR3 runs 13 residues. CDR1 is SEHNR, CDR2 FQNEAQ, per germline (reference sequence). Trimming shortened V by 2 bases and J by 2 bases, and 4 bases separated the two germline ends. The CDR3 protein is CASSLKPGNTIYF. The CDR3 DNA reads as TGTGCCAGCAGCTTAAAGCCTGGAAACACCATATATTTT.

The rearrangement joins TRBV4-3 to TRBJ1-6; D gene uncertain. Germline V lookup: CDR1 LGHNA, CDR2 YSLEER. The V end lost 0 bases, the J end lost 10 bases, and 10 bases lay between the germline ends. The CDR3 length is 14 residues. CDR3 coding DNA: TGCGCCAGCAGCCAAGAAGAAGGGAGGTCACCCCTCCACTTT. Its protein is CASSQEEGRSPLHF.

This clone is a singleton in its sample. This chain links TRBV6-6 with TRBJ2-7; 8 bases line up with TRBD1. CDR3 length equals 15 residues. Trimming removed 7 bases from V and 4 bases from J; junction bases left unmatched: 12. Germline V gives CDR1 MNHNY, CDR2 SVGAGI (reference sequence). The CDR3 bases are TGTGCCAGCACCCTACGACAGGGGATGGCTTACGAGCAGTACTTC. Translated, it gives CASTLRQGMAYEQYF.